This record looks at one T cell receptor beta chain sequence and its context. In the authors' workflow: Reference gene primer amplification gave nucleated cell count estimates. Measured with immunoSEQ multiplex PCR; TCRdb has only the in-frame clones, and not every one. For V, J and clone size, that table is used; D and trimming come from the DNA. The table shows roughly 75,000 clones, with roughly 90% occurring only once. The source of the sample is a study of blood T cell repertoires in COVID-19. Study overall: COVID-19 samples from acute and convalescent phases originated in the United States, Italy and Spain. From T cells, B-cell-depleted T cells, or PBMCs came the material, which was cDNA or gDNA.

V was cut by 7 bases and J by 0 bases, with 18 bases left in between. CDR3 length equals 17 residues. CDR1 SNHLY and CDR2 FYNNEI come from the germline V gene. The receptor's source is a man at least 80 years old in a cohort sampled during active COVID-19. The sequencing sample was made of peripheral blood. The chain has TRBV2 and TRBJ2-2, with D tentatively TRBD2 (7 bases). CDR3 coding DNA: TGTGCCAGCACTACGGGGGGCGCTTACTCGAACACCGGGGAGCTGTTTTTT. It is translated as CASTTGGAYSNTGELFF.